This TCR beta chain was captured in a study of cytomegalovirus exposure and HLA in healthy donors. With 60 Vbeta and 13 Jbeta primers, the PCR was carried out. Method: immunoSEQ multiplex PCR; TCRdb's copy keeps in-frame clones and lacks some. The sample records fewer than 250,000 clones, roughly 80% being singletons. This clone has only one observation. The antigen is undetermined. Broader study findings: There were some public TCRs occurring in many donors, but most TCR sequences were rare.

This CDR3 spans 15 amino acids. Trimming cost V 6 bases and J 4 bases; bases outside gene matches: 8. Per the germline V gene, CDR1 is SEHNR and CDR2 is FQNEAQ (reference sequence). The chain carries TRBV7-9 and TRBJ1-4; 7 bases align to TRBD1. The specimen sequenced was PBMCs. The TCR originated in a man aged 40-55 years in good health and CMV-seronegative. CDR3 DNA sequence: TGTGCCAGCAGTTTCCAGGGACAGTTTAATGAAAAACTGTTTTTT. Its translation: CASSFQGQFNEKLFF.